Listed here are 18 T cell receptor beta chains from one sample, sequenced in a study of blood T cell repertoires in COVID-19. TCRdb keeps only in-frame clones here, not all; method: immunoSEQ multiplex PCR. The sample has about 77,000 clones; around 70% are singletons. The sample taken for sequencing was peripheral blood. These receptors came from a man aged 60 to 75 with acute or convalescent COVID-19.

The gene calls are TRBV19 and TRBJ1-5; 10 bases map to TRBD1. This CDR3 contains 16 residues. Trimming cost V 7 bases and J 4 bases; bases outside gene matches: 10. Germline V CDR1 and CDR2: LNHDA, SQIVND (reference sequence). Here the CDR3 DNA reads TGTGCCAGTACCCTTGGGGACAGGGGCTTTAATCAGCCCCAGCATTTT. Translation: CASTLGDRGFNQPQHF. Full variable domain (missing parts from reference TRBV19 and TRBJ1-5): DGGITQSPKYLFRKEGQNVTLSCEQNLNHDAMYWYRQDPGQGLRLIYYSQIVNDFQKGDIAEGYSVSREKKESFPLTVTSAQKNPTAFYLCASTLGDRGFNQPQHFGDGTRLSIL.

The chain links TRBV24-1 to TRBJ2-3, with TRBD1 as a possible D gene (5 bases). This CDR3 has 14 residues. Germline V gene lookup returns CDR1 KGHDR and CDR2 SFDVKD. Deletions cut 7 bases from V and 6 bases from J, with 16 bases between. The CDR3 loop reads CATRTGAPQDTQYF. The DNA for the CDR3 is TGTGCCACCAGAACAGGAGCCCCCCAGGATACGCAGTATTTT.

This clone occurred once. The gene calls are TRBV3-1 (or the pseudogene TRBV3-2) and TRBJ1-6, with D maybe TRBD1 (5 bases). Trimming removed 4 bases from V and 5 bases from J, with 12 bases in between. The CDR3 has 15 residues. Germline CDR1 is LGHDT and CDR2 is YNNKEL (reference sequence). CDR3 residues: CASSPRTLNNSPLHF. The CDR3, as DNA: TGTGCCAGCAGCCCTCGGACACTTAATAATTCACCCCTCCACTTT.

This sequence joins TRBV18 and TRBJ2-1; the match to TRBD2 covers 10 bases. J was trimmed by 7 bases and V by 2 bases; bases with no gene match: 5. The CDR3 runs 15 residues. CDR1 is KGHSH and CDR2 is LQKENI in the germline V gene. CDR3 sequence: CASSPGAGGQNEQFF. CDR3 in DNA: TGTGCCAGCTCACCAGGAGCGGGGGGGCAAAATGAGCAGTTCTTC. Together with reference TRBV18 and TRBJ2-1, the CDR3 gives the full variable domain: NAGVMQNPRHLVRRRGQEARLRCSPMKGHSHVYWYRQLPEEGLKFMVYLQKENIIDESGMPKERFSAEFPKEGPSILRIQQVVRGDSAAYFCASSPGAGGQNEQFFGPGTRLTVL.

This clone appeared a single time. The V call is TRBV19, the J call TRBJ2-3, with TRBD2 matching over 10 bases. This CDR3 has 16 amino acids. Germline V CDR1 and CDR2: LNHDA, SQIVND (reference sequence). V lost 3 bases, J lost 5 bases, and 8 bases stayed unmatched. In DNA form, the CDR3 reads TGTGCCAGTAGTATCAGGAGCGGGGGGGCTTTAGATACGCAGTATTTT. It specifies CASSIRSGGALDTQYF.

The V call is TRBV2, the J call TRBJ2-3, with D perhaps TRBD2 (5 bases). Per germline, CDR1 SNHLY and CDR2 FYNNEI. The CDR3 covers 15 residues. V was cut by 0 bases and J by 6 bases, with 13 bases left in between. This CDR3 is CASSEASNRGDTQYF. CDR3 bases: TGTGCCAGCAGTGAAGCGTCTAACCGAGGGGATACGCAGTATTTT.

Written as DNA, the CDR3 is TGCAGCGCAAGACAGGGAGAGGTGGCAGATACGCAGTATTTT. It codes for CSARQGEVADTQYF. The J gene is TRBJ2-3, the V gene TRBV29-1, with TRBD1 matching over 7 bases. Trimming took 7 bases from V and 4 from J; bases not matched to a gene: 11. CDR1 is SQVTM and CDR2 is ANQGSEA in the germline V gene. The CDR3 runs to 14 residues.

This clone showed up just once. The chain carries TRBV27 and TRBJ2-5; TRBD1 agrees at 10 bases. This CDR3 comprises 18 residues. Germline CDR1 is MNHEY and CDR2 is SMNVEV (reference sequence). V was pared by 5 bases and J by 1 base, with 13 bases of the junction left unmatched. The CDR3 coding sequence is TGTGCCAGCAGTCTGACAGGGGGCCCGACTAGCGTCCAAGAGACCCAGTACTTC. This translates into CASSLTGGPTSVQETQYF.

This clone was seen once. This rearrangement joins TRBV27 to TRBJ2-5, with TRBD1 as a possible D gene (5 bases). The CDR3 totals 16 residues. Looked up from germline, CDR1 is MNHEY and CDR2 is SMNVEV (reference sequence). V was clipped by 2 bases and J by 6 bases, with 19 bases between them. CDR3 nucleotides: TGTGCCAGCAGTTTAGGTTCTATGCAGGGTGGGCAGACCCAGTACTTC. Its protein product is CASSLGSMQGGQTQYF.

CDR3 sequence reads: CASSLGAGAQYF. CDR3 bases: TGTGCCAGCAGCCTAGGGGCCGGGGCCCAGTACTTC. The chain has TRBV7-9 and TRBJ2-5; D possibly matches TRBD1 or TRBD2 (5 bases each). Trimming took off 5 bases at V and 9 bases at J, with 13 bases between the two ends. This CDR3 contains 12 residues. CDR1 is SEHNR, CDR2 FQNEAQ, per germline (reference sequence).

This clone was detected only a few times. This chain's CDR3 is CAAGKGQQGVDYGYTF. CDR3 in DNA: TGTGCCGCCGGAAAGGGGCAACAGGGGGTGGACTATGGCTACACCTTC. This sequence joins TRBV10-3 and TRBJ1-2; 8 bases line up with TRBD1. The CDR3 contains 16 residues. J gave up 3 bases and V 11 bases, and 17 bases lay outside the gene matches. Germline CDR1 ENHRY, CDR2 SYGVKD.

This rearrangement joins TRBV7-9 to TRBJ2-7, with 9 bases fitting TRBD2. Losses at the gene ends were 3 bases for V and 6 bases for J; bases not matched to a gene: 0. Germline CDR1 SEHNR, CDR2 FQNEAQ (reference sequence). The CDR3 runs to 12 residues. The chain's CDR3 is CASSLTSGEQYV. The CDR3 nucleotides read TGTGCCAGCAGCTTGACTAGCGGCGAGCAGTACGTC.

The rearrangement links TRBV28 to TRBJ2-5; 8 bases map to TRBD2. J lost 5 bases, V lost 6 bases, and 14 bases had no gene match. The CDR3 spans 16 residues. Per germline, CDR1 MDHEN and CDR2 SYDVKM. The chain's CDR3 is CASSPASSSGSETQYF. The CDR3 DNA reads TGTGCCAGCAGCCCCGCTTCGTCAAGCGGGAGCGAGACCCAGTACTTC.

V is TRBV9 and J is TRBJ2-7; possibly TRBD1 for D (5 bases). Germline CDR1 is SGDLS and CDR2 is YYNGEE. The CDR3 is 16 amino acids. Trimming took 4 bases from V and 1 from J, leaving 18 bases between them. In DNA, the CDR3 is TGTGCCAGCAGCTCTCTCGGCAGGGCTGGTTCCTACGAGCAGTACTTC. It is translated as CASSSLGRAGSYEQYF.

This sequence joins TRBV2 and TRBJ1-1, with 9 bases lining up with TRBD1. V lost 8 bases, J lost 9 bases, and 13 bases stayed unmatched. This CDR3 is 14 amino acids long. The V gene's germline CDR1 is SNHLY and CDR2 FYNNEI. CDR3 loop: CASPQGTGSLQAFF. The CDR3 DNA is TGTGCCAGCCCTCAGGGGACAGGGAGTCTCCAAGCTTTCTTT.

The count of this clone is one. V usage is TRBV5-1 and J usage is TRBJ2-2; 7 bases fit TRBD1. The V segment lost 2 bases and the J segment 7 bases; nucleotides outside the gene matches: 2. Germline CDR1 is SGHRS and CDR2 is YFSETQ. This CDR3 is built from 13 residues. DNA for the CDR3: TGCGCCAGCAGCTTACAGGGGAGCGGGGAGCTGTTTTTT. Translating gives CASSLQGSGELFF.

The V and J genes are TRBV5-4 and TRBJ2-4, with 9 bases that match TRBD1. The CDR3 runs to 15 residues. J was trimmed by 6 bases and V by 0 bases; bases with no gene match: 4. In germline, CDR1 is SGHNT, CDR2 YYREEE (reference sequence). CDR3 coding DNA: TGTGCCAGCAGCTTGGTGGGGACAGGGATAAACATTCAGTACTTC. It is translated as CASSLVGTGINIQYF.

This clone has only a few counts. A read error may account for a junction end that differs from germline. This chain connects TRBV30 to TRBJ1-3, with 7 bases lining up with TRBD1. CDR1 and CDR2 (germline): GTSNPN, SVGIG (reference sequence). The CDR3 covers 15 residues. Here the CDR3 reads CAWIQGDTIGNTLYF. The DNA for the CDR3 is TGTGCCTGGATCCAGGGGGACACCATAGGAAACACCTTATATTTT.